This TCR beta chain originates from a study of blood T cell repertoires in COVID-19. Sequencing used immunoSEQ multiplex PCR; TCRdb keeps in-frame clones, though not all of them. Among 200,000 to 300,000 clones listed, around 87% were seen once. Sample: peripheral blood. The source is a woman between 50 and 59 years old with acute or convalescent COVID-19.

CDR3: CASSPQTGELFF. The CDR3 coding sequence is TGTGCCAGCAGCCCCCAAACCGGGGAGCTGTTTTTT. The gene calls are TRBV7-3 and TRBJ2-2; unclear D gene. The V end was cut by 5 bases, the J end by 5 bases, with 6 bases between. Looked up from germline, CDR1 is SGHTA and CDR2 is FQGTGA. This CDR3 spans 12 amino acids.